This TCR beta chain was captured in a study of OX40 agonist ivuxolimab in advanced cancers. CDR1 and CDR2 from the germline V gene are MNHEY and SVGAGI. This CDR3 is 15 amino acids long. After removal of 6 bases from V and 3 bases from J, the junction contained 6 bases not matched to a gene. Profiling relied on immunoSEQ multiplex PCR, and the TCRdb table lists in-frame clones only, not all of them. Among approximately 40,000 clones, more than 70% were seen once, and the ten largest hold 13%. The sequencing used CD4+ or CD8+ T cells sorted from blood, collected in a trial of the OX40 agonist ivuxolimab. This clonotype was obtained from an adult with an advanced solid tumor such as melanoma, head and neck, liver or kidney cancer. V is TRBV6-5 and J is TRBJ1-5, with TRBD1 matching 9 bases. The CDR3 is CASRPQGAINQPQHF. CDR3 coding DNA: TGTGCCAGCAGACCACAGGGGGCAATCAATCAGCCCCAGCATTTT.